What follows describes a single TCR beta chain. Vbeta (60) and Jbeta (13) primers were used in the PCR. Assay: immunoSEQ multiplex PCR; the TCRdb copy retains only in-frame clones and omits some. The sample includes around 100,000 clones, over 55% of them seen just once. This record belongs to a study of cytomegalovirus exposure and HLA in healthy donors. At the level of the study: An earlier analysis identified 120 million or so unique TCR beta sequences in 150 million to 200 million T cells. Within an early data release were roughly 90 million unique TCRs drawn from HLA-typed donors. Out of about 360 genotyped donors, around 80% belonged to the Caucasian-associated ancestry cluster.

The CDR3 totals 14 residues. The germline CDR1 and CDR2 sequences are MNHEY and SMNVEV (reference sequence). V trimming: 7 bases; J trimming: 8 bases; junction bases outside the gene matches: 7. The chain combines TRBV27 with TRBJ2-1; 11 bases are a match to TRBD2. Sequencing was carried out using PBMCs. This receptor was obtained from a woman between 18 and 30 years old in good health and CMV-seropositive. In DNA form, the CDR3 reads TGTGCCAGCACCTTTAGCGGGAGGGGACATGAGCAGTTCTTC. It specifies CASTFSGRGHEQFF.